Below, one T cell receptor (beta chain) is given with its context. This clone was recorded once. Its antigen is currently not known. Per-nucleotide qualities are absent, and no much larger clonotype sits a single base away. This record comes from a study of memory CD4+ T cells and cytomegalovirus serostatus (dated by TCRdb to the late 2010s). Broadly, across the study: The cohort comprised roughly 35 healthy Belgian adults, 9 CMV seropositive and around 25 CMV seronegative. To replicate a published TCR-based CMV serostatus classifier, the study sequenced CD4+ memory TCRbeta repertoires from a Belgian cohort whose cytomegalovirus serostatus was known. The research as a whole found: Of fewer than 200 previously reported CMV-associated TCRbeta sequences, 67 appeared in the CD4+ memory repertoires, each in one to five individuals. Only CD4+CD45RO+ memory cells were sequenced, in contrast to the original study, in which naive and memory CD4+ and CD8+ populations were covered. For CMV serostatus prediction, a median bootstrapped AUC of 0.95 was reached with the original framework, and a median bootstrapped AUC of about 0.91 was reached with a US-trained random forest. The results were interpreted as suggesting that the CMV-associated TCR signature is largely present in the CD4+ memory repertoire. A median bootstrapped AUC of roughly 0.94 with a 95% CI of 0.76-1.00 was achieved on the Belgian cohort by the original-framework classifier.

The V end loses 3 bases and the J end loses 3 bases, and a stretch of 12 bases separates them. CDR1 and CDR2 were assigned from the germline V gene (reference sequence) as LNHDA and SQIVND. Spanning cysteine to phenylalanine, the CDR3 consists of 15 amino acids. Only the CDR3 part of the read is kept: 45 bases, read in frame from the first base. Single viable CD3+CD4+CD8-CD45RO+ cells were sorted as memory CD4+ T cells on a FACSAria II. CMV serostatus was determined using a Roche Elecsys assay that detects serum IgG against CMV pp150, pp28, p38 and p52. After the samples were thawed, total CD4+ T cells were enriched through positive selection using CD4 magnetic microbeads. The samples came from a different study that was designed specifically to examine the CD4+ T cell memory repertoire. Peripheral blood mononuclear cells were isolated and cryopreserved following standard operating procedures; serum was stored at -80 °C. Staining used CD3-PerCP (BW264/56), CD4-APC (RPA-T4), CD45RO-PE (UCHT1) and CD8-Pacific Orange (3B5) antibodies, with Sytox blue excluding non-viable cells.

The Quick-DNA Microprep Kit was used to extract genomic DNA from the sorted cells. TCRbeta DNA was amplified with the immunoSEQ hsTCRbeta kit following the manufacturer's protocol. TCRbeta libraries were sequenced on an Illumina MiSeq instrument. Processing in the source paper ran as follows. Once out-of-frame sequences had been removed, fewer than 2.5 million distinct TCRbeta sequences were left, which works out to an average of around 70,000 per individual. Two values were used to score each individual: the count of about 160 previously reported CMV-associated TCRbeta sequences and the total count of productive distinct TCRbeta sequences. A beta-binomial model was reimplemented in Python, and random forests from scikit-learn, run with default parameters, were trained on data from the US cohort. Classifier performance on the Belgian cohort was summarized as median AUC with percentile confidence intervals calculated over 10,000 bootstrap iterations. The table comes from immuneACCESS by way of TCRdb, which keeps in-frame sequences with V and J called. Part of the clones is missing from these tables; in studies checked, under half for an unresolved V gene and the rest for unknown reasons. V and J calls and clone size come straight from that table; D and trimming were deduced from the DNA. Here the sample has more than 45,000 clones; 82% occur a single time. Together, the top ten hold less than 0.6% of the sample.

The rearrangement joined TRBV19 to TRBJ1-3; tentative D gene TRBD1, with 5 bases matching. This receptor was identified in an adult in good health and CMV-seronegative. The sequenced sample was memory CD4+ T cells from blood. The CDR3 reads CASSITGIFGNTIYF. The sequenced DNA: TGTGCCAGTAGTATCACAGGAATTTTTGGAAACACCATATATTTT.